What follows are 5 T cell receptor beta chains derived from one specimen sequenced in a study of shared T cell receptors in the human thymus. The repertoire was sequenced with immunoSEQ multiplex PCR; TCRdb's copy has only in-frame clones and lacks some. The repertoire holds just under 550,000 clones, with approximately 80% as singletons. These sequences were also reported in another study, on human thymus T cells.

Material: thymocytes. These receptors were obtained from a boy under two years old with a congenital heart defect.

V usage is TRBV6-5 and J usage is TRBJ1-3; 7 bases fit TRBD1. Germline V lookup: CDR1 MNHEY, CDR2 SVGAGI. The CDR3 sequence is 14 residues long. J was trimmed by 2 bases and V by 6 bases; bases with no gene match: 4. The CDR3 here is CASRGQRAGNTIYF. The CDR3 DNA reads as TGTGCCAGCAGGGGACAGCGAGCTGGAAACACCATATATTTT.

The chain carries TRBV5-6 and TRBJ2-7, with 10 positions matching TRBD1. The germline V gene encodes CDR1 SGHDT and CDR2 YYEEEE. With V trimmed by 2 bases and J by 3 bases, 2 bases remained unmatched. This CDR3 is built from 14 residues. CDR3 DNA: TGTGCCAGCAGCTTCGACAGGGGGCTCTACGAGCAGTACTTC. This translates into CASSFDRGLYEQYF.

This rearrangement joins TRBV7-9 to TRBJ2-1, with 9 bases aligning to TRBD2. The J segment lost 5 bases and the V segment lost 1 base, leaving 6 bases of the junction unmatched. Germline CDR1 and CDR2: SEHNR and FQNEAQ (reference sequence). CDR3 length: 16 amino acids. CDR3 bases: TGTGCCAGCAGCTTAGGGGCTAGCGGGATCCACAATGAGCAGTTCTTC. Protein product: CASSLGASGIHNEQFF.

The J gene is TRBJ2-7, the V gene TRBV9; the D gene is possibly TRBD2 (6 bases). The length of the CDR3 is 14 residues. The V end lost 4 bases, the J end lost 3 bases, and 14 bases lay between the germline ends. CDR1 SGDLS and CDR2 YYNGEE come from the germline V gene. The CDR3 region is CASSPRRAYYEQYF. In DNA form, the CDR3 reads TGTGCCAGCAGCCCACGGAGGGCTTACTACGAGCAGTACTTC.

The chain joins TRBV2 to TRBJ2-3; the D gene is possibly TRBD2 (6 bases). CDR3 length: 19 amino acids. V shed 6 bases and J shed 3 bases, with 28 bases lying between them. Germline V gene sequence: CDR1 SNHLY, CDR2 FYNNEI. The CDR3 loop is CASRDVGDAEGRWTDTQYF. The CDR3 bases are TGTGCCAGCAGGGATGTCGGGGACGCGGAGGGGAGATGGACAGATACGCAGTATTTT.